One and the same sample provided the 25 T cell receptor beta chains below, sequenced in a study of identifying expanded T cells in peripheral blood. Data came from immunoSEQ multiplex PCR; TCRdb stores just in-frame clones and leaves some out. The data show about 91,000 clones, 88% seen once. Sequencing was done on a sample of blood. The source of these receptors is a person aged 18 to 70 in good health.

The rearrangement joins TRBV16 to TRBJ2-7, with D maybe TRBD1 (6 bases). Germline-derived CDR1 and CDR2 are KGHSY and FQNENV. The ends were cut back, 2 bases at V and 5 bases at J, with 19 bases in the middle. The CDR3 length is 16 residues. The CDR3 reads CASSQISNRAMNEQYF. DNA for the CDR3: TGTGCCAGCAGCCAAATCTCGAACAGGGCGATGAACGAGCAGTACTTC.

V usage is TRBV30 and J usage is TRBJ2-1; TRBD2 aligns across 10 bases. The CDR3 runs to 14 residues. The ends lost 2 bases at V and 8 bases at J; junction bases unmatched: 6. Germline V gene sequence: CDR1 GTSNPN, CDR2 SVGIG (reference sequence). The chain's CDR3 is CAWSLAGDRDEQFF. The CDR3 DNA follows: TGTGCCTGGAGTCTAGCGGGAGATAGGGATGAGCAGTTCTTC.

V is TRBV7-6 and J is TRBJ1-2; 7 bases line up with TRBD1. Germline V lookup: CDR1 SGHVS, CDR2 FNYEAQ. This CDR3 comprises 14 residues. With V trimmed by 1 base and J by 5 bases, 4 bases remained unmatched. The CDR3 nucleotides are TGTGCCAGCAGCTTAGATGGGACAGTGTATGGCTACACCTTC. It codes for CASSLDGTVYGYTF. The variable domain in full, with the rest retrieved from reference TRBV7-6 and TRBJ1-2, is GAGVSQSPRYKVTKRGQDVALRCDPISGHVSLYWYRQALGQGPEFLTYFNYEAQQDKSGLPNDRFSAERPEGSISTLTIQRTEQRDSAMYRCASSLDGTVYGYTFGSGTRLTVV.

J is TRBJ2-7 and V is TRBV5-1; 9 positions agree with TRBD1. The germline CDR1 and CDR2 sequences are SGHRS and YFSETQ. The CDR3 consists of 17 residues. Unmatched junction bases numbered 11, after V lost 0 bases and J lost 4 bases. CDR3 in amino acids: CASSLAGGQGRLYEQYF. CDR3 DNA: TGCGCCAGCAGCTTGGCCGGAGGACAGGGGAGGCTTTACGAGCAGTACTTC.

The chain has TRBV6-5 and TRBJ2-3; TRBD1 is a possible D gene (6 bases). Trimming pared 2 bases from V and 1 base from J, leaving 13 bases between. Germline V gene data show CDR1 as MNHEY and CDR2 as SVGAGI. The length of the CDR3 is 16 residues. CDR3 nucleotides: TGTGCCAGCAGTTACAGGTCAGGGGTGGGCACAGATACGCAGTATTTT. Encoded protein: CASSYRSGVGTDTQYF.

V and J are TRBV7-9 and TRBJ1-5; D unresolved. Trimming pared 3 bases from V and 3 bases from J, leaving 3 bases between. The CDR3 is 12 residues long. Germline V gene sequence: CDR1 SEHNR, CDR2 FQNEAQ (reference sequence). The CDR3 reads CASSLYNQPQHF. The CDR3 bases are TGTGCCAGCAGCTTGTACAATCAGCCCCAGCATTTT.

The chain recombines TRBV11-1 with TRBJ2-3, with D unresolved. Per germline, CDR1 SGHAT and CDR2 FQDESV (reference sequence). V lost 3 bases and J 0 bases, leaving 10 bases between the germline ends. This CDR3 spans 15 amino acids. In DNA form, the CDR3 reads TGTGCCAGCAGCTTGAGCGACGGGAGCACAGATACGCAGTATTTT. It yields the protein CASSLSDGSTDTQYF.

CDR3 sequence: CASSEVGGRGYTF. The CDR3 nucleotides are TGTGCCAGCTCTGAGGTTGGGGGAAGAGGCTACACCTTC. The gene calls are TRBV6-5 and TRBJ1-2; perhaps TRBD1 as D (5 bases). Germline V gene data show CDR1 as MNHEY and CDR2 as SVGAGI. CDR3 length equals 13 residues. Trimming took 8 bases from V and 8 from J, leaving 18 bases between them.

The chain links TRBV15 to TRBJ1-2; D may be TRBD1 (5 bases). The germline V gene encodes CDR1 LNHNV and CDR2 YYDKDF (reference sequence). V was pared by 0 bases and J by 6 bases, with 8 bases between. CDR3 length: 13 amino acids. CDR3 in amino acids: CATSRDGGDGYTF. Written as DNA, the CDR3 is TGTGCCACCAGCAGAGATGGGGGGGATGGCTACACCTTC.

The chain recombines TRBV5-1 with TRBJ2-1; 7 nucleotides line up with TRBD1. The CDR3 contains 15 residues. CDR1 is SGHRS and CDR2 is YFSETQ in the germline V gene. After removal of 4 bases from V and 7 bases from J, the junction contained 11 bases not matched to a gene. CDR3 coding DNA: TGCGCCAGCAGCACCTACAGGGGTGCCCGGAATGAGCAGTTCTTC. It codes for CASSTYRGARNEQFF.

Only a few counts were recorded for this clone. V usage is TRBV10-1 and J usage is TRBJ2-6; D is ambiguous. CDR3 size: 17 residues. The germline V and J ends were trimmed by 4 bases and 1 base, with 14 bases remaining between them. The germline V gene has CDR1 WNHNN and CDR2 SYGVQD (reference sequence). CDR3: CASSVATARSGANVLTF. The CDR3 region has the DNA TGCGCCAGCAGTGTGGCAACAGCCCGGTCTGGGGCCAACGTCCTGACTTTC.

Of note for this clone: The sample contains more than one DNA sequence encoding this CDR3. The genes are TRBV9 and TRBJ2-5; D gene ambiguous. The germline V and J ends were trimmed by 0 bases and 2 bases, with 5 bases remaining between them. This CDR3 is built from 13 residues. The germline gives CDR1 SGDLS, CDR2 YYNGEE. CDR3 nucleotides: TGTGCCAGCAGCGTAGGCATTCAAGAGACCCAGTACTTC. This sequence encodes CASSVGIQETQYF.

The V call is TRBV9, the J call TRBJ2-3; tentative D call: TRBD2 (7 bases). The germline V and J ends were trimmed by 2 bases and 5 bases, with 15 bases remaining between them. CDR1 is SGDLS and CDR2 is YYNGEE in the germline V gene. The CDR3 contains 15 residues. CDR3 bases: TGTGCCAGCAGCGTGCGGGAGTGGGGGCGAGATACGCAGTATTTT. Its translation: CASSVREWGRDTQYF.

CDR3: CASQPGLAGIDTQYF. CDR3 nucleotides: TGTGCCAGTCAACCGGGACTAGCGGGAATAGATACGCAGTATTTT. The gene calls are TRBV6-1 and TRBJ2-3; 13 bases agree with TRBD2. This CDR3 has 15 residues. V lost 9 bases, J lost 5 bases, and 8 bases stayed unmatched. Per the germline V gene, CDR1 is MNHNS and CDR2 is SASEGT.

The gene calls are TRBV6-1 and TRBJ1-1, with 7 bases aligning to TRBD1. Germline V CDR1 and CDR2: MNHNS, SASEGT. The trim removed 6 bases at V and 1 base at J, leaving 5 bases unmatched. The CDR3 covers 14 residues. CDR3 nucleotide sequence: TGTGCCAGCAGCCACGGGACAGAGAACACTGAAGCTTTCTTT. Translated: CASSHGTENTEAFF.

The genes are TRBV18 and TRBJ2-1; D uncertain. V was clipped by 1 base and J by 6 bases, with 4 bases between them. Germline CDR1 KGHSH, CDR2 LQKENI. CDR3 length: 12 amino acids. CDR3 amino acids: CASSPLINEQFF. The CDR3 nucleotides read TGTGCCAGCTCACCACTTATCAATGAGCAGTTCTTC.

The chain employs TRBV14 and TRBJ2-1, with 8 positions matching TRBD1. The CDR3 totals 16 residues. Germline assignment: CDR1 SGHDN and CDR2 FVKESK. V lost 5 bases and J lost 0; bases outside the gene matches: 6. CDR3 DNA sequence: TGTGCCAGCAGCTTAAGGACAGGGAGCTCCTACAATGAGCAGTTCTTC. The encoded protein is CASSLRTGSSYNEQFF.

The rearrangement joins TRBV19 to TRBJ2-7; D might be TRBD1 or TRBD2, each matching 5 bases. CDR1 is LNHDA and CDR2 is SQIVND in the germline V gene (reference sequence). V was pared by 1 base and J by 2 bases, with 15 bases between. The CDR3 is made up of 16 amino acids. The CDR3 spells CASSIGEKGTPYEQYF. In DNA, the CDR3 is TGTGCCAGTAGTATAGGGGAAAAAGGGACGCCCTACGAGCAGTACTTC.

The V call is TRBV6-4, the J call TRBJ2-1; 7 nucleotides align to TRBD2. The junction had 1 base not matched to a gene; V was cut back by 2 bases and J by 0 bases. Germline CDR1 reads MRHNA; CDR2 reads SNTAGT. The CDR3 contains 15 residues. CDR3 sequence reads: CASSDGGGSYNEQFF. CDR3 bases: TGTGCCAGCAGTGACGGGGGGGGCTCCTACAATGAGCAGTTCTTC.

The rearrangement uses TRBV4-2 and TRBJ2-1; the D gene could be TRBD1 or TRBD2 (6 bases each). The CDR3 loop spans 16 amino acids. Trimming cost V 5 bases and J 0 bases, with 14 bases left between them. The germline V gene encodes CDR1 LGHNA and CDR2 YNFKEQ. As DNA, the CDR3 is TGTGCCAGCAGCTCGTCCGGGGGACACTCCTACAATGAGCAGTTCTTC. It encodes CASSSSGGHSYNEQFF.

This clone has just one count. The chain has TRBV9 and TRBJ1-1; possible D gene TRBD1, 5 bases. CDR1 is SGDLS, CDR2 YYNGEE, per germline. The CDR3 loop spans 13 amino acids. The germline V and J ends were trimmed by 6 bases and 6 bases, with 15 bases remaining between them. CDR3 bases: TGTGCCAGCACCCTAACGACAGCTTCTGAAGCTTTCTTT. Its protein is CASTLTTASEAFF. Based on the CDR3 plus reference TRBV9 and TRBJ1-1, the full variable domain is DSGVTQTPKHLITATGQRVTLRCSPRSGDLSVYWYQQSLDQGLQFLIQYYNGEERAKGNILERFSAQQFPDLHSELNLSSLELGDSALYFCASTLTTASEAFFGQGTRLTVV.

The sample holds one count of this clone. The chain is built from TRBV27 and TRBJ2-7; D may be TRBD2 (6 bases). This CDR3 spans 13 amino acids. Germline V CDR1 and CDR2: MNHEY, SMNVEV (reference sequence). V lost 5 bases and J lost 7, with 15 bases in between. The DNA for the CDR3 is TGTGCCAGCAGTGGCCGGGGACTCTTGGAGCAGTACTTC. Translating gives CASSGRGLLEQYF.

A few counts support this clone. The chain links TRBV10-3 to TRBJ2-7; 8 bases line up with TRBD1. The CDR3 runs to 18 residues. Germline V gives CDR1 ENHRY, CDR2 SYGVKD. V lost 2 bases to trimming and J lost 2 bases; unmatched junction nucleotides: 14. The CDR3 spells CAISEPSQRTGWTYEQYF. CDR3 in DNA: TGTGCCATCAGTGAGCCATCCCAGAGGACAGGGTGGACCTACGAGCAGTACTTC.

This chain links TRBV4-2 with TRBJ1-4, with unresolved D. The CDR3 consists of 15 residues. Germline-derived CDR1 and CDR2 are LGHNA and YNFKEQ. Trimming removed 0 bases at V and 8 bases at J, with 13 bases between. DNA of the CDR3: TGTGCCAGCAGCCAAGAATGGGTCGCGTCCGAAAAACTGTTTTTT. Protein product: CASSQEWVASEKLFF.

The rearrangement links TRBV6-5 to TRBJ2-3; D possibly corresponds to TRBD2 (5 bases). The V end was cut by 2 bases, the J end by 4 bases, with 7 bases between. This CDR3 spans 13 amino acids. CDR1 MNHEY and CDR2 SVGAGI come from the germline V gene. Here the CDR3 DNA reads TGTGCCAGCAGTTACCGAGCGGCAGATACGCAGTATTTT. Translation: CASSYRAADTQYF.